These T cell receptor beta chains were read from a single sample in a study of CD8 T cells in ankylosing spondylitis. TCRdb recomputed calls from the 5' RACE reads with MiXCR, one row per CDR3 protein. The profile shows 750,000 to 850,000 distinct CDR3 sequences, around 11% of them singletons. The sequencing sample was made of blood, either unsorted or a sorted T cell fraction (not recorded which). The receptor set was obtained from a male donor with ankylosing spondylitis. CDR3s include the opening cysteine and the closing phenylalanine or tryptophan. The D gene is left open where the match is weak. Clone size appears in some rows only: once, few, many, or a class for an expanded clone.

V	size	D	J	length	CDR3	DNA
TRBV5-1	few	NA	TRBJ2-1	14	CASSLEPANNEQFF	TGCGCCAGCAGCTTGGAGCCGGCGAACAATGAGCAGTTCTTC
TRBV6-5	few	TRBD1	TRBJ2-7	16	CASSYYSTGGSYEQYF	TGTGCCAGCAGTTACTACTCGACAGGGGGCTCGTACGAGCAGTACTTC
TRBV21-1	many	NA	TRBJ1-2	16	CASSMRELRKVGGYTF	TGTGCCAGCAGCATGCGGGAGTTAAGGAAAGTAGGTGGCTACACCTTC
TRBV4-2	few	TRBD2	TRBJ2-7	16	CASSQDRGAGADEQYF	TGTGCCAGCAGCCAAGATCGTGGGGCGGGAGCGGACGAGCAGTACTTC
TRBV15	NA	NA	TRBJ2-1	14	CATSTQLPGYEQFF	TGTGCCACCAGCACCCAACTACCGGGATATGAGCAGTTCTTC
TRBV20-1	many	NA	TRBJ2-1	13	CSATASSYNEQFF	TGCAGTGCGACTGCCAGCTCCTACAATGAGCAGTTCTTC
TRBV7-8	NA	TRBD2	TRBJ2-1	13	CASSWGGIDRQFF	TGTGCCAGCAGCTGGGGGGGGATCGATCGGCAGTTCTTC
TRBV6-2/TRBV6-3	NA	NA	TRBJ2-7	16	CASSYPRGQLSYEQYF	TGTGCCAGCAGTTACCCAAGGGGCCAACTTTCCTACGAGCAGTACTTC
TRBV2	few	TRBD2	TRBJ2-1	14	CANLGLAGGYEQFF	TGTGCAAACCTTGGGCTAGCGGGAGGGTATGAGCAGTTCTTC
TRBV20-1	few	NA	TRBJ2-1	12	CSARDVFLGQIF	TGCAGTGCTAGAGATGTATTCCTCGGACAAATCTTC
TRBV27	NA	NA	TRBJ2-7	14	CASSLSRGFGEQYF	TGTGCCAGCAGTTTATCGAGAGGGTTTGGCGAGCAGTACTTC
TRBV6-2/TRBV6-3	NA	NA	TRBJ2-5	16	CASSWAGSSFQETQYF	TGTGCCAGCAGTTGGGCAGGGTCGAGTTTCCAAGAGACCCAGTACTTC
TRBV6-1	NA	NA	TRBJ2-1	14	CASSLWGVYNEQFF	TGTGCCAGCAGCCTATGGGGGGTCTACAATGAGCAGTTCTTC
TRBV28	many	NA	TRBJ1-1	12	CASRQLNTEAFF	TGTGCCAGCAGGCAACTGAACACTGAAGCTTTCTTT
TRBV4-2	NA	TRBD2	TRBJ2-7	16	CASSQEGLAGADEQYF	TGTGCCAGCAGCCAAGAGGGGCTAGCGGGAGCTGACGAGCAGTACTTC
TRBV20-1	few	NA	TRBJ1-1	13	CSAPPSLNTEAFF	TGCAGTGCCCCTCCTTCGCTGAACACTGAAGCTTTCTTT
TRBV4-3	NA	NA	TRBJ2-7	18	CASSQELGRQGSGYEQYF	TGCGCCAGCAGCCAAGAACTGGGGAGGCAGGGAAGCGGATACGAGCAGTACTTC
TRBV7-2	few	NA	TRBJ2-2	16	CASSYQMLTNTGELFF	TGTGCCAGCAGCTACCAAATGCTTACGAACACCGGGGAGCTGTTTTTT
TRBV4-3	few	NA	TRBJ2-5	14	CASSYGVFQETQYF	TGCGCCAGCAGCTACGGGGTATTCCAAGAGACCCAGTACTTC
TRBV10-3	many	NA	TRBJ1-5	13	CAIKGGLNQPQHF	TGTGCCATCAAGGGGGGCCTTAATCAGCCCCAGCATTTT
TRBV4-3	few	NA	TRBJ2-7	15	CASSQVGSLFREQYF	TGCGCCAGCAGCCAAGTCGGTAGCTTATTCCGCGAGCAGTACTTC
TRBV28	NA	NA	TRBJ1-2	16	CASSLPSPYLGYGYTF	TGTGCCAGCAGTTTACCTAGCCCATACCTCGGCTATGGCTACACCTTC
TRBV7-2	many	NA	TRBJ2-3	13	CASSFRGTDTQYF	TGTGCCAGCAGCTTTAGGGGCACAGATACGCAGTATTTT
TRBV7-2	many	TRBD2	TRBJ2-1	15	CASSRTSGSYNEQFF	TGTGCCAGCAGCAGGACTAGCGGGAGCTACAATGAGCAGTTCTTC
TRBV20-1	NA	NA	TRBJ1-4	15	CSASRTHATNEKLFF	TGCAGTGCCAGCAGGACCCACGCAACTAATGAAAAACTGTTTTTT
TRBV20-1	NA	NA	TRBJ2-2	12	CSAYQGPGELFF	TGCAGTGCATACCAGGGTCCCGGGGAGCTGTTTTTT
TRBV11-2	many	NA	TRBJ1-1	15	CASSPLRGFDTEAFF	TGTGCCAGCAGCCCTCTTCGGGGTTTTGACACTGAAGCTTTCTTT
TRBV27	NA	NA	TRBJ1-2	18	CASSPYVGGAVPNYGYTF	TGTGCCAGCAGTCCATACGTGGGGGGCGCGGTCCCAAACTATGGCTACACCTTC
TRBV29-1	few	NA	TRBJ2-1	13	CSVGGSSYNEQFF	TGCAGCGTTGGGGGGAGCTCCTACAATGAGCAGTTCTTC
TRBV10-3	few	NA	TRBJ1-1	13	CAISDGRVTEAFF	TGTGCCATCAGTGACGGCAGGGTGACTGAAGCTTTCTTT
TRBV5-1	NA	NA	TRBJ1-3	16	CASSLEGGRGANTIYF	TGCGCCAGCAGCTTGGAAGGCGGCAGGGGAGCAAACACCATATATTTT
TRBV29-1	many	TRBD2	TRBJ2-5	17	CSVLGRDRASGIPSQYF	TGCAGCGTCTTGGGGAGGGACCGGGCTAGCGGGATCCCCTCCCAGTACTTC
TRBV7-2	many	NA	TRBJ2-1	14	CASSSLPRANEQFF	TGTGCCAGCAGCTCCCTCCCGAGGGCAAATGAGCAGTTCTTC
TRBV6-2/TRBV6-3	NA	TRBD1	TRBJ2-2	15	CASSLDYRGTPELFF	TGTGCCAGCAGTCTTGACTACAGGGGTACCCCGGAGCTGTTTTTT
TRBV7-2	few	TRBD1	TRBJ2-2	17	CASSFLWGQQNTGELFF	TGTGCCAGCAGCTTCCTCTGGGGACAGCAGAACACCGGGGAGCTGTTTTTT
TRBV20-1	many	NA	TRBJ2-3	14	CSARDPTRADTQYF	TGCAGTGCTAGGGACCCGACGAGAGCAGATACGCAGTATTTT
TRBV20-1	few	NA	TRBJ2-1	11	CGRSVYNEQFF	TGCGGACGGTCGGTGTACAATGAGCAGTTCTTC
TRBV9	many	NA	TRBJ2-3	15	CASSDNSLSTDTQYF	TGTGCCAGCAGCGACAACAGCCTAAGCACAGATACGCAGTATTTT
TRBV28	few	TRBD1	TRBJ1-3	13	CASTPGGGNTIYF	TGTGCCAGCACCCCAGGGGGCGGAAACACCATATATTTT
TRBV20-1	NA	NA	TRBJ2-3	13	CSARKGRSDTQYF	TGCAGTGCTAGGAAGGGGCGGTCAGATACGCAGTATTTT